The 8 T cell receptor beta chains in this list originate from one sample, sequenced in a study of cytomegalovirus exposure and HLA in healthy donors. PCR amplification relied on 60 Vbeta primers (plus 13 Jbeta primers). Assay: immunoSEQ multiplex PCR; the TCRdb copy retains only in-frame clones and omits some. The data contain roughly 200,000 clones, about 89% of them singletons. The sample consisted of PBMCs. The receptors here all came from a woman in her late teens or twenties in good health and CMV-seronegative.

The chain combines TRBV11-2 with TRBJ1-5, with D maybe TRBD1 (5 bases). Germline V lookup: CDR1 SGHAT, CDR2 FQNNGV. CDR3 length: 12 amino acids. V lost 0 bases to trimming and J lost 16 bases, with 13 bases between them. CDR3 DNA: TGTGCCAGCAGCTTAGAATTGGGGCCTCTCCATTTT. The encoded protein is CASSLELGPLHF.

The chain has TRBV4-1 and TRBJ2-7; possibly TRBD2 for D (5 bases). The ends were cut back, 0 bases at V and 3 bases at J, with 12 bases in the middle. Germline-derived CDR1 and CDR2 are MGHRA and YSYEKL. CDR3 length equals 15 residues. CDR3 sequence: CASSQDILDDYEQYF. The CDR3 DNA is TGCGCCAGCAGCCAAGATATACTAGACGACTACGAGCAGTACTTC.

The chain employs TRBV13 and TRBJ2-7; 8 bases are a match to TRBD2. The CDR3 is 14 amino acids. The V gene's germline CDR1 is PRHDT and CDR2 FYEKMQ (reference sequence). V lost 6 bases, J lost 5 bases, and 9 bases stayed unmatched. CDR3 amino acids: CASRRGGGPHEQYF. CDR3 nucleotide sequence: TGTGCCAGCAGGAGGGGCGGGGGGCCTCACGAGCAGTACTTC.

The genes are TRBV7-3 and TRBJ2-1; 10 nucleotides line up with TRBD1. From germline, CDR1 is SGHTA and CDR2 FQGTGA. CDR3 size: 15 residues. The J segment lost 6 bases and the V segment lost 2 bases, leaving 4 bases of the junction unmatched. Here the CDR3 reads CASSLDRGRRNEQFF. The DNA for the CDR3 is TGTGCCAGCAGCTTAGACAGGGGGCGACGCAATGAGCAGTTCTTC.

The rearrangement links TRBV27 to TRBJ1-1; D unresolved. Trimming took off 6 bases at V and 6 bases at J, with 17 bases between the two ends. This CDR3 contains 14 residues. The germline V gene encodes CDR1 MNHEY and CDR2 SMNVEV (reference sequence). The CDR3 bases are TGTGCCAGCAGACCTAGCCTCGTGGCCCCTGAAGCTTTCTTT. Residues: CASRPSLVAPEAFF.

This chain connects TRBV6-5 to TRBJ2-1; D not resolved. The V gene's germline CDR1 is MNHEY and CDR2 SVGAGI. This CDR3 has 16 residues. Trimming took 0 bases from V and 4 from J, leaving 13 bases between them. CDR3 protein: CASSYSTGELYNEQFF. The DNA of the CDR3 is TGTGCCAGCAGTTACTCGACCGGAGAGCTATACAATGAGCAGTTCTTC.

The rearrangement joins TRBV27 to TRBJ2-7, with TRBD2 matching 7 bases. The CDR3 sequence is 15 residues long. V was clipped by 3 bases and J by 0 bases; unmatched bases: 5. The germline V gene encodes CDR1 MNHEY and CDR2 SMNVEV (reference sequence). CDR3 in DNA: TGTGCCAGCAGTTTGAGAGCGGGGCCCTCCTACGAGCAGTACTTC. It codes for CASSLRAGPSYEQYF.

The chain links TRBV4-3 to TRBJ1-6; possibly TRBD1 for D (6 bases). The CDR3 sequence is 14 residues long. Trimming took 0 bases from V and 9 from J, leaving 9 bases between them. Germline CDR1 LGHNA, CDR2 YSLEER. Written as DNA, the CDR3 is TGCGCCAGCAGCCAAGATATCAGGGGTTCACCCCTCCACTTT. The encoded protein is CASSQDIRGSPLHF.